A selection of T cell receptor beta chains follows, all from one sample in a study of T cells in Graves' hyperthyroidism and ophthalmopathy. One entry per CDR3 protein results from TCRdb running MiXCR on the multiplex PCR reads. The sample lists 50,000 to 55,000 distinct CDR3 sequences; about half were seen once. The sample was blood. The receptors originated from a woman aged 45 to 65 with Graves' ophthalmopathy. The CDR3 runs from the conserved cysteine through the conserved F or W. The order of the fields is V gene, J gene, D gene, clone size, CDR3 DNA, CDR3 protein. The D gene is left open where the match is weak. The size entry is marked missing in some rows and otherwise reads once, few, many or a size class.

>TRBV13|TRBJ1-2|-|-
TGTGCCAGCAGCCCGAGGGATTTGAACTATGGCTACACCTTC
CASSPRDLNYGYTF
>TRBV20-1|TRBJ1-6|TRBD1|once
TGCAGTGCCCAAGGTTCGGGACAGGGTTCACCCCTCCACTTT
CSAQGSGQGSPLHF
>TRBV24-1|TRBJ1-3|-|few
TGTGCCACCAGTGATTGGGCGAACACCATATATTTT
CATSDWANTIYF
>TRBV12-3/TRBV12-4|TRBJ2-7|TRBD1|many
TGTGCCAGCACCACAGGGGGCTCCTACGAGCAGTACTTC
CASTTGGSYEQYF
>TRBV29-1|TRBJ2-7|TRBD1|-
TGCAGCGGGGGGACAGCCTACGAGCAGTACTTC
CSGGTAYEQYF
>TRBV29-1|TRBJ2-1|-|-
TGCAGCGTTGAACGCAATGAGCAGTTCTTC
CSVERNEQFF
>TRBV19|TRBJ1-5|-|-
TGTGCCAGTAGTATGGGGAATAGCAATCAGCCCCAGCATTTT
CASSMGNSNQPQHF
>TRBV5-6|TRBJ2-7|-|many
TGTGCCAGCAGCCTCAGGGGAACCTACGAGCAGTACTTC
CASSLRGTYEQYF
>TRBV7-8|TRBJ2-3|TRBD2|few
TGTGCCAGCAGCTTAGCAGGGGCTAGCGGGAGGACCAACAATGAGCAGTATTTT
CASSLAGASGRTNNEQYF
>TRBV20-1|TRBJ1-5|-|-
TGCAGTGCTAGAGTTGGCCCCCCCGAGCATTTT
CSARVGPPEHF
>TRBV24-1|TRBJ2-3|-|many
TGTGCCACCAGTGGTAGCATATCTTCCACAGATACGCAGTATTTT
CATSGSISSTDTQYF
>TRBV24-1|TRBJ2-2|-|-
TGTGCCACCAGTGAACCCGCGAACACCGGGGAGCTGTTTTTT
CATSEPANTGELFF
>TRBV9|TRBJ1-2|-|-
TGTGCCAGCAGCGTATATCGGACTAGCGACACCTTC
CASSVYRTSDTF
>TRBV19|TRBJ2-2|-|many
TGTGCCATTTCACAGGGAGGTACCGGGGAGCTGTTTTTT
CAISQGGTGELFF
>TRBV7-2|TRBJ1-1|-|-
TGTGCCAGCCCTGCGGGGGGGAACACTGAAGCTTTCTTT
CASPAGGNTEAFF
>TRBV6-5|TRBJ1-1|-|many
TGTGCCAGCAGTTACTCTGGGGCCAGCGAAGCTTTCTTT
CASSYSGASEAFF